The clone carrying this T cell receptor beta chain was recorded only once. This entry comes from a study of cytomegalovirus exposure and HLA in healthy donors. The primer mix had 60 Vbeta and 13 Jbeta primers. The table came from immunoSEQ multiplex PCR; TCRdb's copy has only in-frame clones and leaves some out. The sample has over 100,000 clones; approximately 77% are singletons. V was clipped by 8 bases and J by 4 bases; unmatched bases: 5. This CDR3 comprises 15 residues. Per germline, CDR1 LGHNA and CDR2 YSLEER. The receptor's source is a woman aged 35 to 49 in good health and CMV-seronegative. The chain links TRBV4-3 to TRBJ2-2; 12 nucleotides match TRBD2. The sequencing sample was made of PBMCs. CDR3 region: CASSSGGAGTGELFF. The CDR3 DNA reads TGCGCCAGCTCTAGCGGGGGGGCGGGCACCGGGGAGCTGTTTTTT.